The 32 T cell receptor beta chains in this list originate from one sample, sequenced in a study of identical twins. TCRdb recomputed calls from the 5' RACE reads with MiXCR, one row per CDR3 protein. The profile shows about 200,000 distinct CDR3 sequences, about 15% of them singletons. This sample was shared with a second study, whose subject was T cells expressing NK-cell markers.

Specimen: CD8+ T cells sorted from blood. Receptor source: a woman under 30 in good health.

The V and J genes are TRBV30 and TRBJ2-1, with D uncertain. CDR3 length: 12 residues. Germline V gene data show CDR1 as GTSNPN and CDR2 as SVGIG (reference sequence). V was shortened by 3 bases and J by 15 bases, with 18 bases between the two germline ends. The CDR3 DNA follows: TGTGCCTGGAGCCCCCCGGACCCCTCCCGGTTCTTC. Protein: CAWSPPDPSRFF.

The V gene is TRBV6-6, the J gene TRBJ2-7, with TRBD1 as a possible D gene (7 bases). Trimming took 3 bases from V and 6 from J, leaving 12 bases between them. This CDR3 has 13 residues. Germline CDR1 and CDR2: MNHNY and SVGAGI (reference sequence). As DNA, the CDR3 is TGTGCCAGCAGTTATCTCCAGGGGGGCGAGCAGTACTTC. As protein: CASSYLQGGEQYF.

The rearrangement joins TRBV19 to TRBJ2-7, with TRBD2 as a possible D gene (6 bases). This CDR3 is built from 14 residues. The germline gives CDR1 LNHDA, CDR2 SQIVND (reference sequence). With 9 bases removed from V and 0 bases from J, the gap between germline ends came to 15 bases. The CDR3 DNA follows: TGTGCCAGCACCCCCGGGGGTAACTCCTACGAGCAGTACTTC. This encodes CASTPGGNSYEQYF.

V gene TRBV5-6 combines with J gene TRBJ1-1; no definite D call. The CDR3 is 12 residues long. V was clipped by 5 bases and J by 4 bases, with 9 bases between them. Germline V gene lookup returns CDR1 SGHDT and CDR2 YYEEEE. The CDR3 here is CASSRMGTEAFF. The DNA for the CDR3 is TGTGCCAGCAGTCGCATGGGCACTGAAGCTTTCTTT.

This rearrangement joins TRBV19 to TRBJ2-7; D call uncertain. The germline CDR1 and CDR2 sequences are LNHDA and SQIVND (reference sequence). The CDR3 loop spans 11 amino acids. V was cut by 5 bases and J by 6 bases, with 8 bases left in between. This CDR3 reads CASSEGFEQYF. The CDR3 DNA is TGTGCCAGTAGTGAAGGGTTCGAGCAGTACTTC.

The sample holds a few counts of this clonotype. The chain has TRBV7-9 and TRBJ2-7, with D perhaps matching TRBD2 (5 bases). V lost 3 bases and J 5 bases, leaving 17 bases between the germline ends. Germline CDR1 reads SEHNR; CDR2 reads FQNEAQ (reference sequence). The CDR3 totals 15 residues. CDR3 in DNA: TGTGCCAGCAGCTTGGTCGGCGGATACGGGGACGAGCAGTACTTC. It specifies CASSLVGGYGDEQYF.

This clonotype was observed a handful of times. The chain has TRBV9 and TRBJ2-5; D may be TRBD2 (6 bases). V shed 8 bases and J shed 5 bases, with 19 bases lying between them. The CDR3 length is 14 residues. Germline values: CDR1 SGDLS, CDR2 YYNGEE. The CDR3 DNA follows: TGTGCCAGTCTTGGAGGGTATAGATCGGAGACCCAGTACTTC. Its protein is CASLGGYRSETQYF.

The chain carries TRBV4-3 and TRBJ1-1; a possible D gene is TRBD1 (6 bases). The CDR3 totals 17 residues. The germline V gene has CDR1 LGHNA and CDR2 YSLEER. Trimming took 1 base from V and 5 from J, leaving 20 bases between them. The DNA of the CDR3 is TGCGCCAGCAGCCAAGTTGGCCCCGGGGGCGCAGAAACTGAAGCTTTCTTT. It yields the protein CASSQVGPGGAETEAFF.

The sample holds many counts of this clonotype. The chain is built from TRBV7-9 and TRBJ2-7, with D tentatively TRBD2 (5 bases). Germline CDR1 and CDR2: SEHNR and FQNEAQ (reference sequence). This CDR3 has 13 residues. Between the trimmed V and J ends, which lost 1 base and 6 bases, there was a span of 10 bases. The CDR3 reads CASSLEYAGEQYF. CDR3 nucleotides: TGTGCCAGCAGCTTAGAATATGCGGGCGAGCAGTACTTC.

The sample holds a few counts of this clonotype. CDR3 sequence reads: CASSSNRDRAIDEQYF. The CDR3 region has the DNA TGTGCCAGCAGTTCCAATCGGGACAGGGCTATCGACGAGCAGTACTTC. This sequence joins TRBV27 and TRBJ2-7, with 9 bases aligning to TRBD1. This CDR3 has 16 residues. V shed 4 bases, J shed 5 bases, and the junction held 12 bases outside the gene matches. Germline CDR1 is MNHEY and CDR2 is SMNVEV (reference sequence).

This clonotype was seen a handful of times. V gene TRBV7-8 combines with J gene TRBJ2-1; 8 bases map to TRBD2. Germline values: CDR1 SGHVS, CDR2 FQNEAQ. The CDR3 is made up of 17 amino acids. Germline trimming cut 5 bases from V and 10 bases from J; bases unmatched to any gene: 19. The CDR3, as DNA: TGTGCCAGCAGCCCACTGCCGTCGGGACTAGTTTTAGTCGAGCAGTTCTTC. It encodes CASSPLPSGLVLVEQFF.

This clonotype has just a few counts. The V gene is TRBV5-4, the J gene TRBJ2-3; 7 nucleotides match TRBD2. With V trimmed by 0 bases and J by 6 bases, 7 bases remained unmatched. Germline-derived CDR1 and CDR2 are SGHNT and YYREEE (reference sequence). This CDR3 spans 15 amino acids. CDR3 protein: CASSLEREVDDTQYF. In nucleotides, the CDR3 is TGTGCCAGCAGCTTGGAACGGGAGGTCGACGATACGCAGTATTTT.

The V and J genes are TRBV10-3 and TRBJ2-7, with D tentatively TRBD2 (5 bases). The CDR3 runs to 14 residues. In germline, CDR1 is ENHRY, CDR2 SYGVKD. Trimming took 3 bases from V and 3 from J, leaving 12 bases between them. CDR3 bases: TGTGCCATCAGTGACCCAGCGGAGAACTACGAGCAGTACTTC. Protein: CAISDPAENYEQYF.

Many counts were recorded for this clonotype. The rearrangement uses TRBV12-3 or TRBV12-4 and TRBJ1-4; D uncertain. CDR3 length equals 11 residues. Trimming shortened V by 6 bases and J by 4 bases, and 3 bases separated the two germline ends. CDR3 residues: CASRVNEKLFF. The DNA for the CDR3 is TGTGCCAGCAGGGTTAATGAAAAACTGTTTTTT.

This clonotype was counted only a few times. This sequence joins TRBV20-1 and TRBJ2-3; D uncertain. The CDR3 contains 16 residues. V shed 0 bases and J shed 2 bases, with 15 bases lying between them. From germline, CDR1 is DFQATT and CDR2 SNEGSKA (reference sequence). CDR3: CSARDFAEVTTDTQYF. The CDR3 DNA follows: TGCAGTGCTAGAGATTTCGCGGAAGTAACCACAGATACGCAGTATTTT.

This clonotype showed up just a few times. The rearrangement joins TRBV4-1 to TRBJ1-1; D is unresolved. Germline assignment: CDR1 MGHRA and CDR2 YSYEKL. CDR3 size: 14 residues. V was clipped by 0 bases and J by 1 base, with 6 bases between them. The CDR3 reads CASSQEVGNTEAFF. In DNA form, the CDR3 reads TGCGCCAGCAGCCAAGAGGTGGGGAACACTGAAGCTTTCTTT.

This clonotype was counted at least ten times. The chain employs TRBV20-1 and TRBJ1-5, with D possibly matching TRBD1 (5 bases). Germline V lookup: CDR1 DFQATT, CDR2 SNEGSKA (reference sequence). Trimming removed 3 bases from V and 5 bases from J, with 14 bases in between. There are 14 residues in the CDR3. This CDR3 reads CSASVGEDYQPQHF. In DNA form, the CDR3 reads TGCAGTGCTAGCGTGGGGGAAGACTATCAGCCCCAGCATTTT.

This clonotype was seen only a few times. The CDR3 protein is CASSVGMNTEAFF. The CDR3 DNA reads as TGTGCCAGCAGCGTAGGAATGAACACTGAAGCTTTCTTT. The V gene is TRBV9, the J gene TRBJ1-1; D is unresolved. V lost 0 bases to trimming and J lost 0 bases, with 3 bases between them. CDR3 length: 13 residues. Germline CDR1 is SGDLS and CDR2 is YYNGEE. Full variable domain (rest looked up from reference TRBV9 and TRBJ1-1): DSGVTQTPKHLITATGQRVTLRCSPRSGDLSVYWYQQSLDQGLQFLIQYYNGEERAKGNILERFSAQQFPDLHSELNLSSLELGDSALYFCASSVGMNTEAFFGQGTRLTVV.

A note on this clonotype: A read error may be the cause here, since a much bigger clone is one base away. CDR3 sequence (DNA): TGCGCCAGCAGTGAGAACAATGAGCAGCTCTTC. Protein product: CASSENNEQLF. The chain carries TRBV10-2 and TRBJ2-1; D remains unclear. The V gene's germline CDR1 is WSHSY and CDR2 SAAADI. The CDR3 consists of 11 residues.

This clonotype was seen repeatedly, ten times or more. The chain uses TRBV7-2 and TRBJ2-5; tentative D call: TRBD2 (6 bases). V was clipped by 7 bases and J by 4 bases, with 13 bases between them. This CDR3 region has 13 residues. The germline V gene encodes CDR1 SGHTA and CDR2 FQGNSA. The CDR3 DNA follows: TGTGCCAGCAACAAGGGGCGGGGAGAGACCCAGTACTTC. Protein product: CASNKGRGETQYF.

The rearrangement joins TRBV7-9 to TRBJ2-7; a possible D gene is TRBD1 (5 bases). Trimming took off 7 bases at V and 7 bases at J, with 26 bases between the two ends. Germline CDR1 SEHNR, CDR2 FQNEAQ (reference sequence). The CDR3 consists of 16 residues. CDR3 coding DNA: TGTGCCAGCAAAGACTTAGGGGAATCCGCCAACCGGGAGCAGTACTTC. It encodes CASKDLGESANREQYF. Together with reference TRBV7-9 and TRBJ2-7, the CDR3 gives the full variable domain: DTGVSQNPRHKITKRGQNVTFRCDPISEHNRLYWYRQTLGQGPEFLTYFQNEAQLEKSRLLSDRFSAERPKGSFSTLEIQRTEQGDSAMYLCASKDLGESANREQYFGPGTRLTVT.

CDR3: CAWTGGATSYNEQFF. As DNA, the CDR3 is TGTGCCTGGACAGGAGGGGCCACCTCCTACAATGAGCAGTTCTTC. This rearrangement joins TRBV30 to TRBJ2-1, with D tentatively TRBD2 (6 bases). The CDR3 is made up of 15 amino acids. V lost 4 bases and J 0 bases, leaving 13 bases between the germline ends. Germline lookup yields CDR1 GTSNPN and CDR2 SVGIG (reference sequence).

This clonotype has just a few counts. The V gene is TRBV3-1, the J gene TRBJ2-7; D is ambiguous. Between the trimmed V and J ends, which lost 2 bases and 2 bases, there was a span of 16 bases. CDR3 length: 16 residues. The germline CDR1 and CDR2 sequences are LGHDT and YNNKEL (reference sequence). The DNA of the CDR3 is TGTGCCAGCAGCCAACTCTTCGGGCTTTCTACCTACGAGCAGTACTTC. Translation: CASSQLFGLSTYEQYF.

V gene TRBV12-3 or TRBV12-4 combines with J gene TRBJ2-3; unclear D gene. The V and J ends lost 4 bases and 2 bases respectively, with 13 bases between them. CDR3 size: 15 residues. The CDR3 reads CASSSLGGTTDTQYF. The CDR3 nucleotides read TGTGCCAGCAGTTCCCTCGGCGGAACCACAGATACGCAGTATTTT.

The chain couples TRBV10-3 to TRBJ2-1; unclear D gene. CDR1 ENHRY and CDR2 SYGVKD come from the germline V gene. V was pared by 0 bases and J by 10 bases, with 10 bases between. This CDR3 comprises 13 residues. CDR3 sequence reads: CAISESLGAEQFF. The CDR3 DNA is TGTGCCATCAGTGAGTCTCTTGGAGCGGAGCAGTTCTTC.

The chain links TRBV27 to TRBJ1-1; D gene uncertain. There are 13 residues in the CDR3. Trimming took 6 bases from V and 3 from J, leaving 11 bases between them. The germline CDR1 and CDR2 sequences are MNHEY and SMNVEV (reference sequence). CDR3 in DNA: TGTGCCAGCAGACGAGGGCGTTACACTGAAGCTTTCTTT. It is translated as CASRRGRYTEAFF.

The chain is built from TRBV20-1 and TRBJ2-7; 10 bases match TRBD2. V gave up 0 bases and J gave up 7 bases; unmatched junction bases: 9. Germline CDR1 is DFQATT and CDR2 is SNEGSKA (reference sequence). CDR3 length: 15 residues. The CDR3, as DNA: TGCAGTGCTAGAGATGGCCTAGCGGGAGCGGGAGAGCAGTACTTC. This gives the protein CSARDGLAGAGEQYF.

V and J are TRBV20-1 and TRBJ2-7; 9 bases match TRBD1. The V gene end was trimmed by 0 bases and the J gene end by 4 bases; junction bases not matched to a gene: 7. Germline values: CDR1 DFQATT, CDR2 SNEGSKA (reference sequence). The CDR3 contains 15 residues. CDR3 residues: CSARDGTGSMYEQYF. DNA of the CDR3: TGCAGTGCTAGAGACGGGACAGGGTCGATGTACGAGCAGTACTTC.

This clonotype was recorded at least ten times. This sequence joins TRBV5-1 and TRBJ2-1; possible D gene TRBD1, 6 bases. The ends were cut back, 7 bases at V and 3 bases at J, with 11 bases in the middle. The V gene's germline CDR1 is SGHRS and CDR2 YFSETQ. CDR3 size: 13 residues. The DNA of the CDR3 is TGCGCCAGCGGGGACATGGGCTACAATGAGCAGTTCTTC. It is translated as CASGDMGYNEQFF.

The sample holds many counts of this clonotype. This rearrangement joins TRBV12-3 or TRBV12-4 to TRBJ2-2; D remains unclear. V was pared by 8 bases and J by 6 bases, with 10 bases between. The CDR3 is made up of 12 amino acids. The DNA of the CDR3 is TGTGCCAGCGAAGTTAAACCCGGGGAGCTGTTTTTT. Protein sequence: CASEVKPGELFF.

This clonotype was detected only a few times. The chain recombines TRBV29-1 with TRBJ2-7; possible D gene TRBD1, 5 bases. CDR3 size: 11 residues. Trimming pared 5 bases from V and 6 bases from J, leaving 11 bases between. The germline CDR1 and CDR2 sequences are SQVTM and ANQGSEA. CDR3 region: CSVQGQIEQYF. The CDR3 DNA is TGCAGCGTTCAAGGACAAATCGAGCAGTACTTC.

This clonotype was counted many times. This rearrangement joins TRBV12-3 or TRBV12-4 to TRBJ1-2, with 9 bases fitting TRBD1. The V and J ends lost 7 bases and 2 bases, in that order; junction bases with no gene match: 11. This CDR3 region has 16 residues. CDR3 region: CASTLNLGTGNYGYTF. Written as DNA, the CDR3 is TGTGCCAGCACCCTAAACTTGGGGACAGGGAACTATGGCTACACCTTC.